This record looks at one TCR beta chain sequence and its context. The target antigen is unknown. These data originate in a study of beta chain features in type 1 diabetes. Study-level findings and limits: For type 1 diabetes patients, VDJ junctions showed fewer insertions and more deletions. Researchers could not determine here whether HLA type influences TCRB rearrangement. Patients with Type 1 diabetes showed moderately but significantly shorter TCRB CDR3s in all four CD4+ subsets.

Investigators reverse transcribed all isolated RNA, so they sequenced expressed TCRB transcripts. Method: immunoSEQ multiplex PCR; TCRdb's copy keeps in-frame clones and lacks some. Found here are about 15,000 clones, more than 55% of them singletons; the top ten hold about 0.6%. The sequenced sample consisted of stem cell memory CD4+ T cells from blood. This TCR was sampled from a young woman with type 1 diabetes.

For the CDR3, the DNA is TGCAGCGTCTCAGGCGCGGCAGGGAAAGCCGGGACTGAAGCTTTCTTT. Protein product: CSVSGAAGKAGTEAFF. The J gene is TRBJ1-1, the V gene TRBV29-1, with D maybe TRBD1 (5 bases). The V end lost 6 bases, the J end lost 5 bases, and 25 bases lay between the germline ends. Germline V gives CDR1 SQVTM, CDR2 ANQGSEA. The CDR3 has 16 residues.